This TCR beta chain originates from a study of shared clonotypes between healthy human individuals. Study-wide results and limits: On the whole, naive subsets had larger estimated richness than memory subsets had.

On this clone: Antigen: not known.

Each subset's genomic DNA was shared equally among a number of immunoSEQ plates. Assay: immunoSEQ multiplex PCR; the TCRdb copy retains only in-frame clones and omits some. The sample includes about 1 million clones, around 76% of them seen just once. The CDR3 spans 16 residues. Germline lookup yields CDR1 SGHRS and CDR2 YFSETQ. V was clipped by 3 bases and J by 0 bases; unmatched bases: 3. This receptor was taken from a man younger than 35 in good health. Sequencing was done on a sample of memory CD4+ T cells sorted from blood. Subset defined: CD45RA-negative fraction. The V call is TRBV5-1, the J call TRBJ1-4, with 9 bases lining up with TRBD1. The CDR3 spells CASSWGQGATNEKLFF. CDR3 nucleotides: TGCGCCAGCAGCTGGGGACAGGGTGCAACTAATGAAAAACTGTTTTTT.